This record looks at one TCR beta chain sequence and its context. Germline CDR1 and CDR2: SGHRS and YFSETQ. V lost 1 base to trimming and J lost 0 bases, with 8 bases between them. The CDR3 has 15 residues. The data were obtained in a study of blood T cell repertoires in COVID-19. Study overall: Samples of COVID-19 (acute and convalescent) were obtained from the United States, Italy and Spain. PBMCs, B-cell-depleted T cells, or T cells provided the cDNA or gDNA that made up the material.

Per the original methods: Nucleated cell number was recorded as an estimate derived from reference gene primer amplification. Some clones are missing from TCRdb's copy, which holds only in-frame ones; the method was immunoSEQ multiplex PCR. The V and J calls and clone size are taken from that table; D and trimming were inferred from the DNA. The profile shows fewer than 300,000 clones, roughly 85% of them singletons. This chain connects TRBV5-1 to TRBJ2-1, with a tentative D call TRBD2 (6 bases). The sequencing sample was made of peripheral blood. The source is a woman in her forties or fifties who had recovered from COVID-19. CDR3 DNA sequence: TGCGCCAGCAGCTTGACTAGCAGCTCCTACAATGAGCAGTTCTTC. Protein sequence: CASSLTSSSYNEQFF.